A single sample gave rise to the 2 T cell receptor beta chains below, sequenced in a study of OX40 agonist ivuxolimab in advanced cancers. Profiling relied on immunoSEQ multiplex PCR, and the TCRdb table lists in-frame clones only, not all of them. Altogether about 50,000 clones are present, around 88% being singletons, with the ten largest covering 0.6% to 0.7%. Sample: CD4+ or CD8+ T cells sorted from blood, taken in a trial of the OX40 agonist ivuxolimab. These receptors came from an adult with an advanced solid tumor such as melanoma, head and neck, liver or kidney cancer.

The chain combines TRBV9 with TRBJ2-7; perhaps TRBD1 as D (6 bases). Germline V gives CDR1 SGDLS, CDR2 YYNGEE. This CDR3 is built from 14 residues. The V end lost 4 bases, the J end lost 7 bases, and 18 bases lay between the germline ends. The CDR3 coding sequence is TGTGCCAGCAGCACCCATGGCAGGGGAAGTGAGCAGTACTTC. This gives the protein CASSTHGRGSEQYF.

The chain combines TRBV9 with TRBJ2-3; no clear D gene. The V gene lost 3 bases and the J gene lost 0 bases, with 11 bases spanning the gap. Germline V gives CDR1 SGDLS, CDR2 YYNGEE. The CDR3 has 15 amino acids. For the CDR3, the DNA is TGTGCCAGCAGCGCCACCCTAGAAAGCACAGATACGCAGTATTTT. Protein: CASSATLESTDTQYF.